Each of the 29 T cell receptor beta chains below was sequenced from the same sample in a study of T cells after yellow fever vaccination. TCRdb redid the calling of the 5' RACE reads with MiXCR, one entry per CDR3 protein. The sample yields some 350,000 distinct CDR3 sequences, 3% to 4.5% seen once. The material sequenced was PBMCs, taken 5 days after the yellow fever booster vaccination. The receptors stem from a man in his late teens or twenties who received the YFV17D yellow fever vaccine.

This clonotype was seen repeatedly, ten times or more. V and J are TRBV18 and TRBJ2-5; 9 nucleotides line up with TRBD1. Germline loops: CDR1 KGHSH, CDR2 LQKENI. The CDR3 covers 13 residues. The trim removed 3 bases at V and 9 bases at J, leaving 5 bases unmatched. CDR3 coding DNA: TGTGCCAGCTCACCCTGGGACAGGGATGCCCAGTACTTC. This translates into CASSPWDRDAQYF.

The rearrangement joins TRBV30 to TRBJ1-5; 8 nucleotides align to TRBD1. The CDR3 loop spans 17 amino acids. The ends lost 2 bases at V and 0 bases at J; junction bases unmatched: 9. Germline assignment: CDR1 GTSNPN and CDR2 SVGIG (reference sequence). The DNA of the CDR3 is TGTGCCTGGAGTTCCGGGACAGGCATTTATAGCAATCAGCCCCAGCATTTT. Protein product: CAWSSGTGIYSNQPQHF.

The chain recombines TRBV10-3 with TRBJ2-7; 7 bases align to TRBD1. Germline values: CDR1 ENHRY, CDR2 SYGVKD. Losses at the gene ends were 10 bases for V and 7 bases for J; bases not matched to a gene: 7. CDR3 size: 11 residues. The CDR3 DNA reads TGTGCCACCGTGCAGGGGGTAGAGCAGTACTTC. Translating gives CATVQGVEQYF.

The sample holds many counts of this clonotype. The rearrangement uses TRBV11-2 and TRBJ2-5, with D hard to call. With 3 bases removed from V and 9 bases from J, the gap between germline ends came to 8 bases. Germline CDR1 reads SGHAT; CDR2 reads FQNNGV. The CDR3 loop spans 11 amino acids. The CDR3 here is CASSLGWSQYF. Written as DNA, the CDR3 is TGTGCCAGCAGCTTGGGTTGGTCCCAGTACTTC.

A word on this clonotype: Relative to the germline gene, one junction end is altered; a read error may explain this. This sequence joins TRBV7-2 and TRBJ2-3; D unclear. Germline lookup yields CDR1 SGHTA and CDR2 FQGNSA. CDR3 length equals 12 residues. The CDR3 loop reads CASSYRTDTQYF. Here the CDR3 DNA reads TGTGCAAGCAGCTACCGCACAGATACGCAGTATTTT.

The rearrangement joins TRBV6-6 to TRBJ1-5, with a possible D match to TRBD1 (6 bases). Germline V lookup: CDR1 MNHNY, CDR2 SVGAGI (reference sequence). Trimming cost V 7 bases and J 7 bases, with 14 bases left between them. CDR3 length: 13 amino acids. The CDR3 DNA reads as TGTGCCAGCATTCAAGGGAGGGGGCAGCCCCAGCATTTT. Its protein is CASIQGRGQPQHF.

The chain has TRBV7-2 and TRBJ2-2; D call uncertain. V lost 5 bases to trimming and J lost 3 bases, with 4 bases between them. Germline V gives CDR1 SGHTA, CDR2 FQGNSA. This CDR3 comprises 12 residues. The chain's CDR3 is CASSEYTGELFF. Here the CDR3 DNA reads TGTGCCAGCAGCGAATACACCGGGGAGCTGTTTTTT.

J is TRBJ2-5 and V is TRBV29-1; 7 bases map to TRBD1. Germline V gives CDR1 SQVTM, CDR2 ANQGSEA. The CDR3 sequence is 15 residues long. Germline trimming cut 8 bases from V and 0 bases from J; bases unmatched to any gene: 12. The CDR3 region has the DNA TGCAGCCTTCTAGTCGACAGGGCCAACCAAGAGACCCAGTACTTC. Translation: CSLLVDRANQETQYF.

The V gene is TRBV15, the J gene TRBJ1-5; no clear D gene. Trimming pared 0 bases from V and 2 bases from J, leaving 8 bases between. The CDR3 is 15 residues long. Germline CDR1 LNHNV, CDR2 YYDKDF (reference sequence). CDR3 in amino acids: CATSREHGGNQPQHF. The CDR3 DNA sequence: TGTGCCACCAGCAGAGAACATGGGGGCAATCAGCCCCAGCATTTT.

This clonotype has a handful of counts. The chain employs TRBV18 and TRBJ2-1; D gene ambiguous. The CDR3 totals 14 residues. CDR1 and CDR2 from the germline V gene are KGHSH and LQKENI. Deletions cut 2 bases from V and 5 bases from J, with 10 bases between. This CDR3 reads CASSPNGRDNEQFF. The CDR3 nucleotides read TGTGCCAGCTCACCAAACGGTAGGGACAATGAGCAGTTCTTC.

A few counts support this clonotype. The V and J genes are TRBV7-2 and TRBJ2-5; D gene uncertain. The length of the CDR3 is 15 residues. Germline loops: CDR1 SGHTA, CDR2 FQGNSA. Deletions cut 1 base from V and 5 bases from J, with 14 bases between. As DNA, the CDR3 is TGTGCCAGCAGCTTAGTTAGGATTCCGTGGGAGACCCAGTACTTC. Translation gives CASSLVRIPWETQYF. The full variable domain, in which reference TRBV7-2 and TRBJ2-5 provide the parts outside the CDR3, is GAGVSQSPSNKVTEKGKDVELRCDPISGHTALYWYRQSLGQGLEFLIYFQGNSAPDKSGLPSDRFSAERTGGSVSTLTIQRTQQEDSAVYLCASSLVRIPWETQYFGPGTRLLVL.

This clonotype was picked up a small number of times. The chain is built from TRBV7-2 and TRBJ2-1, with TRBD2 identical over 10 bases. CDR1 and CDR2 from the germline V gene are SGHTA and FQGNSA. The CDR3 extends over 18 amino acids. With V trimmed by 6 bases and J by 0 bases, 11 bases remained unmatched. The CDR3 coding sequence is TGTGCCAGCAGTCCGGGTGGGGCTAGCGGGGGCTCCTACAATGAGCAGTTCTTC. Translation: CASSPGGASGGSYNEQFF.

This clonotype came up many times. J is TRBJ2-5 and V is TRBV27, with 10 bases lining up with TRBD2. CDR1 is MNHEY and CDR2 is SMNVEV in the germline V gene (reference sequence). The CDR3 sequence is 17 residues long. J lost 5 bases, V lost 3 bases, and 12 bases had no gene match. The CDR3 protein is CASSFHKLAGRPETQYF. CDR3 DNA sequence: TGTGCCAGCAGTTTCCACAAACTAGCGGGACGGCCTGAGACCCAGTACTTC.

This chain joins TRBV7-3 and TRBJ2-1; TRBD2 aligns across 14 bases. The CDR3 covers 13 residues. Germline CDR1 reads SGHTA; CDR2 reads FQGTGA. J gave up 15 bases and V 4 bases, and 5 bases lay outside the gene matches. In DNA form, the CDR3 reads TGTGCCAGCAGCTCGGGACTAGCGGGGGTTTTGTTCTTC. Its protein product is CASSSGLAGVLFF.

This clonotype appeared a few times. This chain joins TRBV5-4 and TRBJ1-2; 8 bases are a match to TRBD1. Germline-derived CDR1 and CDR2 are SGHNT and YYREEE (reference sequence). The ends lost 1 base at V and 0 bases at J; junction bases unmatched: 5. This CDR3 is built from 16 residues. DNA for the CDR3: TGTGCCAGCAGCTTGAAGGGCAGGGGGCCTAACTATGGCTACACCTTC. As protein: CASSLKGRGPNYGYTF.

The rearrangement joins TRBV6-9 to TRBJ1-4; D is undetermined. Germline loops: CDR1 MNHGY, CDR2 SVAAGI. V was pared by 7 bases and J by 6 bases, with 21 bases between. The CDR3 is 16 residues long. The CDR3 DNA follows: TGTGCCAGCAATACGCCCCGACTGTGCTTTCATGAAAAACTGTTTTTT. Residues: CASNTPRLCFHEKLFF.

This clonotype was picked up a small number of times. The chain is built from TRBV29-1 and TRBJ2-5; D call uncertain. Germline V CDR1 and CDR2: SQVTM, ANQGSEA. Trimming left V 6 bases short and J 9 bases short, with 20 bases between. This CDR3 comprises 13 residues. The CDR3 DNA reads TGCAGCGTCGCCCCAATCGCAGCAGTGGCCCAGTACTTC. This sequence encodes CSVAPIAAVAQYF.

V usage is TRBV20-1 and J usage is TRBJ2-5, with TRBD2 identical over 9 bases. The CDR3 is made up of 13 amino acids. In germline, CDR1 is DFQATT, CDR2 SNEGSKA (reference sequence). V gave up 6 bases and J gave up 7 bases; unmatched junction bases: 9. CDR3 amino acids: CSAEQRTSVTQYF. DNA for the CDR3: TGCAGTGCCGAACAGCGGACTAGCGTGACCCAGTACTTC.

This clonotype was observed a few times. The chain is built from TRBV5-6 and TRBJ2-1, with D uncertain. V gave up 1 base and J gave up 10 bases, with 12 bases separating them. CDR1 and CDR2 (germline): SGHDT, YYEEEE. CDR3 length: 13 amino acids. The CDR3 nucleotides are TGTGCCAGCAGCTTGTCGGCCGCCGTAGAGCAGTTCTTC. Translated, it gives CASSLSAAVEQFF.

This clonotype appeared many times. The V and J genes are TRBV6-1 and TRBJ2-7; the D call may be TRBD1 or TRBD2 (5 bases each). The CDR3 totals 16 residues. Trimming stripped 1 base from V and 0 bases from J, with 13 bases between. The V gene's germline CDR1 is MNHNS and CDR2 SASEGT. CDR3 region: CASSEGFGAVSYEQYF. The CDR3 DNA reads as TGTGCCAGCAGTGAAGGTTTCGGGGCCGTCTCCTACGAGCAGTACTTC.

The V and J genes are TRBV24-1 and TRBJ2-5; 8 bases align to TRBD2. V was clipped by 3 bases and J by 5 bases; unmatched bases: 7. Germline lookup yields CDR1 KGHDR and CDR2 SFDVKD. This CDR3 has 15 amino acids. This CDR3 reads CATSDHGGAGETQYF. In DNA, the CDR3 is TGTGCCACCAGTGATCACGGGGGGGCCGGTGAGACCCAGTACTTC.

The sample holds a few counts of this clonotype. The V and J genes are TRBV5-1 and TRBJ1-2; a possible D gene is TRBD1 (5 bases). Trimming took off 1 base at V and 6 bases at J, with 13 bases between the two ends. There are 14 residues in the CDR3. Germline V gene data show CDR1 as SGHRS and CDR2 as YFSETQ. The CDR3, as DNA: TGCGCCAGCAGCTTGCCCCGGCGGGGCCATGGCTACACCTTC. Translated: CASSLPRRGHGYTF.

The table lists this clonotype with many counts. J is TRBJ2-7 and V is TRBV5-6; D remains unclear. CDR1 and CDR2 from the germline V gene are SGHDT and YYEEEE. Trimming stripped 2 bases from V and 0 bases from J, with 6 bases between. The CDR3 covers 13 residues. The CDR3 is CASSLVVSYEQYF. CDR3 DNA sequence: TGTGCCAGCAGCTTAGTCGTCTCCTACGAGCAGTACTTC.

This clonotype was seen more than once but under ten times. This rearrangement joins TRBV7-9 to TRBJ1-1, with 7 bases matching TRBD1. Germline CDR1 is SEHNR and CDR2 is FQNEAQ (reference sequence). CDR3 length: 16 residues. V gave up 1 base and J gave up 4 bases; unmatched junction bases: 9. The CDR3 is CASSLEIPRQGTEAFF. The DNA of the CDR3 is TGTGCCAGCAGCTTAGAGATCCCGAGACAGGGCACTGAAGCTTTCTTT.

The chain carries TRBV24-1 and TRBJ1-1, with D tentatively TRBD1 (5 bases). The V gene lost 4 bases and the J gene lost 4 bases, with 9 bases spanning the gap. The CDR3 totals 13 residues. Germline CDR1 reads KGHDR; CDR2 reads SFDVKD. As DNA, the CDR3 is TGTGCCACCAGTGAGGCGGGGGGCACTGAAGCTTTCTTT. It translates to CATSEAGGTEAFF.

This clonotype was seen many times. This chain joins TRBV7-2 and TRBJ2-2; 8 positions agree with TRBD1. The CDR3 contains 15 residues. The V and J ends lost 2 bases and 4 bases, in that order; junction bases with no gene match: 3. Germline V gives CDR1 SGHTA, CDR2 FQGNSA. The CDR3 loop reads CASSLSRGRTGELFF. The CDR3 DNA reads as TGTGCCAGCAGCTTAAGCAGGGGGCGCACCGGGGAGCTGTTTTTT.

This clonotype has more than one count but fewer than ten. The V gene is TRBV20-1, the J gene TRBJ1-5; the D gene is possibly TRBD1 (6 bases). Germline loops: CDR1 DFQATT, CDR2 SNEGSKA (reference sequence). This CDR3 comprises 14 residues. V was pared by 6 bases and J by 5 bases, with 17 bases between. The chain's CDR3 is CSAQDNNRDQPQHF. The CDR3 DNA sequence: TGCAGTGCGCAGGACAATAACAGGGATCAGCCCCAGCATTTT.

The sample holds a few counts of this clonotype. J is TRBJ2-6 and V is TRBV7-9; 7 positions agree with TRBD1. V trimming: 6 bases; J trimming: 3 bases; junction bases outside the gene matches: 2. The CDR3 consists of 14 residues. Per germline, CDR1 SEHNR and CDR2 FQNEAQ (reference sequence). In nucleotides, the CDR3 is TGTGCCAGCAGAGGGGGCGGTGGGGCCAACGTCCTGACTTTC. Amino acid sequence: CASRGGGGANVLTF. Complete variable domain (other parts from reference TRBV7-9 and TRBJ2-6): DTGVSQNPRHKITKRGQNVTFRCDPISEHNRLYWYRQTLGQGPEFLTYFQNEAQLEKSRLLSDRFSAERPKGSFSTLEIQRTEQGDSAMYLCASRGGGGANVLTFGAGSRLTVL.

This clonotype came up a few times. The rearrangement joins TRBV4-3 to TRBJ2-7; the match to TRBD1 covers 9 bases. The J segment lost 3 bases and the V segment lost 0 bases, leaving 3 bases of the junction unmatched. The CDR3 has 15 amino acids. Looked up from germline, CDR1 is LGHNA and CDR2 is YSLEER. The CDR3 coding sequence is TGCGCCAGCAGCCAAGATGGGACAGGGTTCTACGAGCAGTACTTC. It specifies CASSQDGTGFYEQYF.